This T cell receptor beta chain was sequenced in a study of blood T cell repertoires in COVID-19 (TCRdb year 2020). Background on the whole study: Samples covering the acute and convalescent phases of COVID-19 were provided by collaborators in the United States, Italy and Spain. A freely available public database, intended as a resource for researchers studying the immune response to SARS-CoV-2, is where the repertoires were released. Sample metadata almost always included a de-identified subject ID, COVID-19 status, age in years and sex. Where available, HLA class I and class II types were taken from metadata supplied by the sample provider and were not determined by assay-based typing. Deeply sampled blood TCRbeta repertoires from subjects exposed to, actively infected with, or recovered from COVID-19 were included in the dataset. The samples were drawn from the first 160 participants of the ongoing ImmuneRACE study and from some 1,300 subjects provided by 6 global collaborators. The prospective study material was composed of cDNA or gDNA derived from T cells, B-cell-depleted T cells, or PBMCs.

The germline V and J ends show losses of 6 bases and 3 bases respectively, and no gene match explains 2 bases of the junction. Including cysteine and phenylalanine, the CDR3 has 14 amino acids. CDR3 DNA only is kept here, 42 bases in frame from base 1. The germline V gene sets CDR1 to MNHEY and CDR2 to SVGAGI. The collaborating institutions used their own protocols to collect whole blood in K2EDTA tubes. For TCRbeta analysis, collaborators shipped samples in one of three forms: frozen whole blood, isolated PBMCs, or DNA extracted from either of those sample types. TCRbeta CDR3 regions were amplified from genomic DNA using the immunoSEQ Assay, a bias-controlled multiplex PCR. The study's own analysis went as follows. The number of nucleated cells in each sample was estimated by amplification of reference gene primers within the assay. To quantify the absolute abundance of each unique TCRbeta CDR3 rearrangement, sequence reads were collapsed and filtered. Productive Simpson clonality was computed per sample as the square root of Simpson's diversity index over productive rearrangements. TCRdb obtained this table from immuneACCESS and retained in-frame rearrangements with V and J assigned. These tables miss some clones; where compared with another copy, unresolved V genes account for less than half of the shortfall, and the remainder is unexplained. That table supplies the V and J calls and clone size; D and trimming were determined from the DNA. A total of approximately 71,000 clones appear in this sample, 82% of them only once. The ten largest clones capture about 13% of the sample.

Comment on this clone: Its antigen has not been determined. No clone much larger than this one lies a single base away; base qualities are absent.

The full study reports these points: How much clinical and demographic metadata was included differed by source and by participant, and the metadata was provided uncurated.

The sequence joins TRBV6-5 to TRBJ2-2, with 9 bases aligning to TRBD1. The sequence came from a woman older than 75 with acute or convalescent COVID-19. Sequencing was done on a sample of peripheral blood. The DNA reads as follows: TGTGCCAGCAGACAGGGGGCGCACACCGGGGAGCTGTTTTTT. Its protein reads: CASRQGAHTGELFF.